A single sample gave rise to the 21 T cell receptor beta chains below, sequenced in a study of T cell repertoires in cytomegalovirus infection (dated by TCRdb to between 2017 and 2020). The listed sequencing device is Illumina HiSeq 1500. TCRdb itself trimmed the public reads at Q25 with fastp, ran MiXCR and retained productive beta chains. Records with the same CDR3 protein are collapsed into one entry carrying the most frequent genes and DNA. Recorded for this sample are about 68,000 distinct CDR3 sequences; approximately 22% of them occurred a single time. The top ten hold roughly 80% of the sample. What these receptors recognize is not known. The specimen was PBMCs, sequenced either directly or after in vitro stimulation (not recorded which). The receptors were gathered from a human donor in good health (CMV status not recorded). Some clones in this sample may be carry-over from other donors' samples.

Note on this clonotype: This sequence may be a read error, since a much larger clone differs from it by one base. Because it lacks the conserved phenylalanine or tryptophan at the end, this CDR3 is likely a read error. The rearrangement links TRBV7-6 to TRBJ2-4, with D tentatively TRBD1 (6 bases). The CDR3 covers 16 residues. Germline CDR1 is SGHVS and CDR2 is FNYEAQ. Trimming cost V 1 base and J 4 bases, with 14 bases left between them. The CDR3 DNA sequence: TGTGCCAGCAGCTTAGTGTCTGGGACAACTAAAAACATTCAGTACCTC. Protein product: CASSLVSGTTKNIQYL.

This clonotype has more than one count but fewer than ten. The chain has TRBV15 and TRBJ2-7; D call uncertain. CDR1 LNHNV and CDR2 YYDKDF come from the germline V gene (reference sequence). The CDR3 is made up of 14 amino acids. The V gene lost 0 bases and the J gene lost 2 bases, with 8 bases spanning the gap. The CDR3 DNA reads TGTGCCACCAGCAGAGAGGGCATTACCTACGAGCAGTACTTC. This encodes CATSREGITYEQYF.

The chain recombines TRBV11-2 with TRBJ2-1; 14 bases agree with TRBD2. The germline V gene has CDR1 SGHAT and CDR2 FQNNGV. CDR3 length: 15 residues. J gave up 8 bases and V 3 bases, and 3 bases lay outside the gene matches. CDR3 sequence (DNA): TGTGCCAGCAGCTTCGGGACTAGCGGGAGTTATGAGCAGTTCTTC. It is translated as CASSFGTSGSYEQFF.

The table lists this clonotype with a few counts. The chain employs TRBV20-1 and TRBJ1-6, with D possibly being TRBD1 (5 bases). Germline CDR1 DFQATT, CDR2 SNEGSKA (reference sequence). The CDR3 contains 15 residues. V was pared by 0 bases and J by 7 bases, with 13 bases between. This chain's CDR3 is CSARESRAGNSPLHF. CDR3 coding DNA: TGCAGTGCTAGAGAGAGCAGGGCTGGAAATTCACCCCTCCACTTT.

The chain employs TRBV20-1 and TRBJ2-2; D is unclear. V lost 3 bases and J lost 6, with 8 bases in between. The CDR3 loop spans 12 amino acids. Germline CDR1 DFQATT, CDR2 SNEGSKA (reference sequence). This CDR3 reads CSASESPGELFF. The CDR3 bases are TGCAGTGCTAGTGAGAGTCCCGGGGAGCTGTTTTTT.

Only a few counts were recorded for this clonotype. This sequence joins TRBV7-8 and TRBJ1-2, with a tentative D call TRBD1 (5 bases). Germline CDR1 reads SGHVS; CDR2 reads FQNEAQ. The CDR3 spans 17 residues. V was pared by 2 bases and J by 4 bases, with 20 bases between. CDR3 DNA: TGTGCCAGCAGCTTATATCAGCCCGGGGCGGCGAGCTATGGCTACACCTTC. As protein: CASSLYQPGAASYGYTF.

This clonotype was detected ten times or more. CDR3 sequence (DNA): TGCGCCAGCAGTGTTTTCTTGGAGACCCAGTACTTC. This translates into CASSVFLETQYF. The V gene is TRBV10-2, the J gene TRBJ2-5; no clear D gene. Germline CDR1 WSHSY, CDR2 SAAADI. V shed 4 bases and J shed 5 bases, with 8 bases lying between them. CDR3 length equals 12 residues.

The table lists this clonotype with a few counts. The chain joins TRBV23-1 to TRBJ1-1; D unclear. TRBV23-1 is noted as an ORF with a role that remains uncertain. V shed 3 bases and J shed 10 bases, with 9 bases lying between them. This CDR3 is 11 amino acids long. The CDR3, as DNA: TGCGCCAGCAGTCACCGACGACTAGCTTTCTTT. It is translated as CASSHRRLAFF.

The rearrangement uses TRBV7-3 and TRBJ2-7; weak D call: TRBD1 (6 bases). This CDR3 has 13 amino acids. In germline, CDR1 is SGHTA, CDR2 FQGTGA. Trimming took off 0 bases at V and 3 bases at J, with 6 bases between the two ends. The CDR3 sequence: CASSLTGGYEQYF. The CDR3 DNA sequence: TGTGCCAGCAGCTTAACAGGGGGCTACGAGCAGTACTTC. The full variable domain, rest sourced from reference TRBV7-3 and TRBJ2-7, is GAGVSQTPSNKVTEKGKYVELRCDPISGHTALYWYRQSLGQGPEFLIYFQGTGAADDSGLPNDRFFAVRPEGSVSTLKIQRTERGDSAVYLCASSLTGGYEQYFGPGTRLTVT.

This clonotype was counted only a few times. The chain joins TRBV7-2 to TRBJ2-2; possibly TRBD1 for D (5 bases). The CDR3 is 19 residues long. Germline V lookup: CDR1 SGHTA, CDR2 FQGNSA. V lost 0 bases to trimming and J lost 1 base, with 18 bases between them. DNA for the CDR3: TGTGCCAGCAGCTTAGCCGTGCCAACCGGACAAAAGAACACCGGGGAGCTGTTTTTT. Amino acid sequence: CASSLAVPTGQKNTGELFF.

The chain employs TRBV12-3 or TRBV12-4 and TRBJ1-5; the match to TRBD1 covers 7 bases. This CDR3 has 14 residues. With V trimmed by 8 bases and J by 4 bases, 8 bases remained unmatched. Here the CDR3 reads CASGRQGSNQPQHF. The CDR3 DNA is TGTGCCAGCGGGAGACAGGGTTCAAATCAGCCCCAGCATTTT.

This clonotype occurred a few times. This sequence joins TRBV7-6 and TRBJ1-2, with 9 bases aligning to TRBD1. The CDR3 extends over 15 amino acids. Germline trimming cut 5 bases from V and 7 bases from J; bases unmatched to any gene: 11. Germline V gene lookup returns CDR1 SGHVS and CDR2 FNYEAQ. CDR3 residues: CASSQLTGGEGGYTF. The CDR3 DNA is TGTGCCAGCAGCCAGCTGACAGGGGGAGAAGGTGGCTACACCTTC.

In this sample, this clonotype turned up many times. The V gene is TRBV7-2, the J gene TRBJ2-1; D is possibly TRBD2 (6 bases). The CDR3 extends over 15 amino acids. CDR1 is SGHTA, CDR2 FQGNSA, per germline. Trimming shortened V by 1 base and J by 1 base, and 8 bases separated the two germline ends. CDR3 in DNA: TGTGCCAGCAGCTTAGGACTAGTATCCTACAATGAGCAGTTCTTC. Its translation is CASSLGLVSYNEQFF.

There are many counts of this clonotype. The chain recombines TRBV11-2 with TRBJ2-2; weak D call: TRBD2 (5 bases). Germline V CDR1 and CDR2: SGHAT, FQNNGV. CDR3 length: 16 amino acids. The V end was cut by 3 bases, the J end by 1 base, with 12 bases between. CDR3 in DNA: TGTGCCAGCAGCTTTACGAGGAGGCGGAACACCGGGGAGCTGTTTTTT. Its translation is CASSFTRRRNTGELFF.

In its sample, this clonotype was seen many times. The chain employs TRBV7-6 and TRBJ2-6; TRBD1 agrees at 7 bases. The CDR3 has 19 amino acids. The J segment lost 0 bases and the V segment lost 2 bases, leaving 10 bases of the junction unmatched. Germline CDR1 reads SGHVS; CDR2 reads FNYEAQ. DNA for the CDR3: TGTGCCAGCAGCTTAAGGCGAGGGACAGCTGTCTCTGGGGCCAACGTCCTGACTTTC. Encoded protein: CASSLRRGTAVSGANVLTF. Supplemented by reference TRBV7-6 and TRBJ2-6, the full variable domain reads GAGVSQSPRYKVTKRGQDVALRCDPISGHVSLYWYRQALGQGPEFLTYFNYEAQQDKSGLPNDRFSAERPEGSISTLTIQRTEQRDSAMYRCASSLRRGTAVSGANVLTFGAGSRLTVL.

This clonotype was detected a few times. The chain recombines TRBV3-1 with TRBJ1-2; D gene unclear. Germline loops: CDR1 LGHDT, CDR2 YNNKEL (reference sequence). V was cut by 4 bases and J by 4 bases, with 19 bases left in between. The CDR3 contains 16 residues. CDR3 nucleotide sequence: TGTGCCAGCAGCCCCCTAGGATCCTTCGCGGGCTATGGCTACACCTTC. Its protein product is CASSPLGSFAGYGYTF.

The chain employs TRBV6-8 and TRBJ2-7; 8 bases are shared with TRBD2. This CDR3 spans 14 amino acids. The J segment lost 5 bases and the V segment lost 2 bases, leaving 5 bases of the junction unmatched. CDR1 and CDR2 from the germline V gene are MNHGY and SAAAGT. The CDR3 nucleotides are TGTGCCAGCAGTTACCCGGGAGGGCCCGACGAGCAGTACTTC. Protein product: CASSYPGGPDEQYF.

This clonotype has at least ten counts. CDR3: CASKKDTGLAGGDTQYF. For the CDR3, the DNA is TGTGCCAGCAAGAAAGATACGGGACTAGCGGGAGGAGATACGCAGTATTTT. The chain combines TRBV28 with TRBJ2-3; 15 nucleotides match TRBD2. Germline V lookup: CDR1 MDHEN, CDR2 SYDVKM. J gave up 5 bases and V 7 bases, and 10 bases lay outside the gene matches. CDR3 length: 17 residues.

This clonotype came up many times. The V call is TRBV12-3 or TRBV12-4, the J call TRBJ2-1, with 13 bases lining up with TRBD2. Germline trimming cut 6 bases from V and 9 bases from J; bases unmatched to any gene: 11. The CDR3 contains 16 residues. Here the CDR3 DNA reads TGTGCCAGCAGGACCGGGACTAGCGGGAACGGTCCTGAGCAGTTCTTC. Amino acid sequence: CASRTGTSGNGPEQFF.

This chain joins TRBV11-2 and TRBJ2-2, with D maybe TRBD2 (7 bases). The CDR3 is 15 amino acids. V dropped 5 bases and J dropped 4 bases, with 14 bases sitting between them. Germline assignment: CDR1 SGHAT and CDR2 FQNNGV. The CDR3 region is CASSQGLAATGELFF. The DNA of the CDR3 is TGTGCCAGCAGCCAGGGGCTAGCGGCCACCGGGGAGCTGTTTTTT.

This clonotype has a handful of counts. The CDR3 loop is CASTEGQGPVYGYTF. CDR3 DNA: TGTGCCAGCACCGAGGGACAGGGCCCTGTCTATGGCTACACCTTC. The chain links TRBV6-1 to TRBJ1-2, with 9 bases aligning to TRBD1. The ends lost 7 bases at V and 4 bases at J; junction bases unmatched: 10. Germline CDR1 reads MNHNS; CDR2 reads SASEGT. The CDR3 is made up of 15 amino acids.